The clone carrying this TCR beta chain was recorded once. The CDR3 consists of 15 residues. V lost 2 bases, J lost 3 bases, and 14 bases lay in between. The germline CDR1 and CDR2 sequences are MNHEY and SMNVEV (reference sequence). This sample was taken from a study of shared clonotypes between healthy human individuals. Clones were read by immunoSEQ multiplex PCR, and TCRdb kept only the in-frame ones, dropping some. The sample carries approximately 600,000 clones, 95% recorded once. Naive CD8 cells lacked CD45RO, underwent positive selection for CCR7 and left out terminally differentiated effector memory CD45RA+ cells.

The sequence came from a woman aged 25 to 39 in good health. Sequences were obtained from naive CD8+ T cells sorted from blood. This sequence joins TRBV27 and TRBJ2-7, with D perhaps matching TRBD2 (6 bases). CDR3 DNA: TGTGCCAGCAGTTTACGGGACTCACCTAGCTACGAGCAGTACTTC. This translates into CASSLRDSPSYEQYF.